The entry that follows covers one TCR beta chain sequence. One end of the junction fails to match germline, which may point to a read error. The germline CDR1 and CDR2 sequences are MNHNS and SASEGT. The CDR3 length is 10 residues. Using immunoSEQ multiplex PCR, the repertoire was profiled, and TCRdb retains in-frame clones only, with some absent. The data show over 650,000 clones, more than 70% seen once. This sample was taken from a study of shared T cell receptors in the human thymus. The same specimen was also included in a second study, on human thymus T cells. From that study: Donors were healthy Finnish babies undergoing corrective operations for congenital heart defects. Thymic material originated from resections removed in the course of corrective heart surgery. Gene usage for V and J segments appeared biased in thymic and blood repertoires.

This chain uses TRBV6-1 with TRBJ1-1; unclear D gene. Material for sequencing was thymocytes. The receptor comes from a boy less than two years old with a congenital heart defect. The CDR3 DNA is TGTGCCAGCAACTACACCGAAGCTTTCTTT. Translated, it gives CASNYTEAFF.